Listed below are T cell receptor beta chains from one sample, sequenced in a study of vaccination effects on CD4 cells after COVID-19. What these receptors recognize is not known. Measured with immunoSEQ multiplex PCR; TCRdb has only the in-frame clones, and not every one. The sample has approximately 82,000 clones, around 74% seen once; the top ten hold 1.5% to 2%. This sample comprised CD4+ T cells from PBMCs cultured with HCoV-229E spike peptides, obtained before COVID-19 vaccination. These receptors all come from a human donor who received a COVID-19 vaccine. Each CDR3 is given with its conserved first and last residue. The D gene is left open where the match is weak. Clone size is not always given. Where it is, it says once, few, many or a class for expanded clones.

j_call clone_size d_call v_call cdr3_length cdr3_nt cdr3_aa
TRBJ2-1 . . TRBV6-5 15 TGTGCCAGCAGTTACAGGGGAACTCTCTACAATGAGCAGTTCTTC CASSYRGTLYNEQFF
TRBJ1-1 few . TRBV18 14 TGTGCCAGCTCACGTCCGACGGGGGGGACTGAAGCTTTCTTT CASSRPTGGTEAFF
TRBJ1-1 few . TRBV3-1/TRBV3-2 15 TGTGCCAGCAGCTCCACGGCCCCAGGGAACACTGAAGCTTTCTTT CASSSTAPGNTEAFF
TRBJ2-2 . TRBD1 TRBV6-5 15 TGTGCCAGCAGCGCCGACAGGGGGCCCACCGGGGAGCTGTTTTTT CASSADRGPTGELFF
TRBJ1-2 few TRBD1 TRBV18 14 TGTGCCAGCTCACCGGCGGGGACAGGGTACGGCTACACCTTC CASSPAGTGYGYTF
TRBJ2-3 . TRBD2 TRBV6-5 13 TGTGCCAGCTGGGGGGGAGACACAGATACGCAGTATTTT CASWGGDTDTQYF
TRBJ1-2 . TRBD1 TRBV6-6 15 TGTGCCAGCAGTGGCCCGGGACAGGGAAGCGATGGCTACACCTTC CASSGPGQGSDGYTF
TRBJ2-3 . TRBD1 TRBV25-1 16 TGTGCCAGCAGTCCCTTGGACAGGGGTGTCACAGATACGCAGTATTTT CASSPLDRGVTDTQYF
TRBJ2-5 . TRBD1 TRBV5-1 14 TGCGCCAGCAGCTTTGATAACAGGGGAGAGACCCAGTACTTC CASSFDNRGETQYF
TRBJ1-3 few . TRBV2 15 TGTGCCAGCAGTGTCTCACCTGACTCTGGAAACACCATATATTTT CASSVSPDSGNTIYF
TRBJ2-5 . . TRBV18 13 TGTGCCAGCTCACCGGGCAGCCAAGAGACCCAGTACTTC CASSPGSQETQYF
TRBJ2-3 few . TRBV7-2 13 TGTGCCAGCAGCTCCGGGCCCACAGATACGCAGTATTTT CASSSGPTDTQYF
TRBJ1-2 . . TRBV4-3 15 TGCGCCAGCAGCCCTTGGGCTACAGACCCCTATGGCTACACCTTC CASSPWATDPYGYTF
TRBJ2-5 . . TRBV4-2 14 TGTGCCAGCAGCCAAGGGGGGGAAGGCCACTATCGGGACTTC CASSQGGEGHYRDF
TRBJ2-5 . . TRBV10-2 14 TGCGCCAGCAGTGACAGGGCGGGCGGGGAGACCCAGTACTTC CASSDRAGGETQYF
TRBJ1-5 . . TRBV10-3 14 TGTGCCATCAGTGAGTCAGGAGGGAATCAGCCCCAGCATTTT CAISESGGNQPQHF
TRBJ2-5 . . TRBV9 16 TGTGCCAGCAGCGTAGATGCGGGGACCAAAAAAGAGACCCAGTACTTC CASSVDAGTKKETQYF
TRBJ2-1 . . TRBV15 15 TGTGCCACCAGCAGAGGTGGAGTCTCCTACAATGAGCAGTTCTTC CATSRGGVSYNEQFF
TRBJ1-1 . . TRBV9 15 TGTGCCAGCAGCGTAGCGGGACCATCGAACACTGAAGCTTTCTTT CASSVAGPSNTEAFF
TRBJ1-5 . TRBD1 TRBV28 15 TGTGCCAGCAGTTTCCTGGACAGGGGGAATCAGCCCCAGCATTTT CASSFLDRGNQPQHF
TRBJ2-1 . . TRBV7-2 17 TGTGCCAGCAGCTTAGAGCTAGGGACGGAGCCTTACAATGAGCAGTTCTTC CASSLELGTEPYNEQFF
TRBJ2-1 . TRBD2 TRBV5-1 17 TGCGCCAGCAGCTTGGTAGGGGGACTAGCGGGGTTTCATGAGCAGTTCTTC CASSLVGGLAGFHEQFF
TRBJ1-6 . TRBD1 TRBV7-8 14 TGTGCCAGCAGCTTAGCCAGGGGGCAATCACCCCTCCACTTT CASSLARGQSPLHF
TRBJ1-5 once . TRBV10-2 14 TGCGCCAGCAGTGACAGGGCAGTCAATCAGCCCCAGCATTTT CASSDRAVNQPQHF
TRBJ1-2 . . TRBV5-1 19 TGCGCCAGCAGCCCCGGGGGTCGGTTGTATTGGTCAGCTAACTATGGCTACACCTTC CASSPGGRLYWSANYGYTF
TRBJ2-5 . . TRBV6-5 13 TGTGCCAGCAGATACCCAGGGTCCGAGACCCAGTACTTC CASRYPGSETQYF
TRBJ2-3 once . TRBV2 14 TGTGCCACCGCGGATCTGGGGCCCACAGATACGCAGTATTTT CATADLGPTDTQYF
TRBJ2-2 . . TRBV2 16 TGTGCCAGCAGCCTTAGGAGAGGGGCAAACACCGGGGAGCTGTTTTTT CASSLRRGANTGELFF
TRBJ1-6 few . TRBV6-6 14 TGTGCCAGCAGTCACGGGCGGGGAGGTTCACCCCTCCACTTT CASSHGRGGSPLHF
TRBJ1-5 . . TRBV24-1 16 TGTGCCACCACCAAAGGCCTCCCGGCCAGCAATCAGCCCCAGCATTTT CATTKGLPASNQPQHF
TRBJ2-5 . . TRBV11-2 12 TGTGCCAGCAGCTTTACGAAAGAGACCCAGTACTTC CASSFTKETQYF
TRBJ2-4 . . TRBV19 11 TGTGCCAGTAGTAGTTCTTGGGGCCAGTACTTC CASSSSWGQYF
TRBJ1-4 . . TRBV28 14 TGTGCCAGCAGTCCCCCGGGGGGCCGGGAAAAACTGTTTTTT CASSPPGGREKLFF
TRBJ2-3 . . TRBV5-4 13 TGTGCCAGCAGCTTGTATAGCACAGATACGCAGTATTTT CASSLYSTDTQYF
TRBJ1-5 . . TRBV28 16 TGTGCCAGCAGTCCCAACCCCGACAAGGGAAATCAGCCCCAGCATTTT CASSPNPDKGNQPQHF
TRBJ1-3 . . TRBV6-1 13 TGTGCCAGCAGTGAACAGGCTGGGGACACCATATATTTT CASSEQAGDTIYF
TRBJ1-1 . TRBD1 TRBV5-8 16 TGTGCCAGCCCGGTAGACAGGGGGGGATTAGACACTGAAGCTTTCTTT CASPVDRGGLDTEAFF
TRBJ2-5 few TRBD1 TRBV19 13 TGTGCCAGTTCAGACAGGGCCCGGGAGACCCAGTACTTC CASSDRARETQYF
TRBJ2-5 . . TRBV19 15 TGTGCCAGTAGTATGGGAGACCCTAATAGGTGGACCCAGTACTTC CASSMGDPNRWTQYF
TRBJ1-5 few . TRBV28 14 TGTGCCAGCAGTTTTCATCCAGGTTCTCAGCCCCAGCATTTT CASSFHPGSQPQHF
TRBJ2-2 . TRBD2 TRBV5-1 17 TGCGCCAGCAGCCTGGGGCTGACTAGCGGGAACACCGGGGAGCTGTTTTTT CASSLGLTSGNTGELFF
TRBJ1-1 . . TRBV5-1 15 TGCGCCAGCAGCCCTGGACCGCGGGTGAACACTGAAGCTTTCTTT CASSPGPRVNTEAFF
TRBJ1-4 . . TRBV21-1 16 TGTGCCAGCAGCAAAGTTCAGGATCTAGTTTATGAAAAACTGTTTTTT CASSKVQDLVYEKLFF
TRBJ2-4 . . TRBV11-2 16 TGTGCCAGCAGCTTAGGACAAATGGGAACCAAAAACATTCAGTACTTC CASSLGQMGTKNIQYF
TRBJ2-1 few TRBD2 TRBV27 15 TGTGCCAGCAGTTTAGGCGGGGGGGACTACAATGAGCAGTTCTTC CASSLGGGDYNEQFF
TRBJ2-1 . TRBD2 TRBV9 18 TGTGCCAGCAGCGTAGCCCCAACCGGGACTAGCGGTTACAATGAGCAGTTCTTC CASSVAPTGTSGYNEQFF
TRBJ2-1 . . TRBV19 14 TGTGCCTCCTCGGGACTCGACGGGAACAATGAGCAGTTCTTC CASSGLDGNNEQFF
TRBJ2-5 . . TRBV30 15 TGTGCCTGGAGGTATGGTTCCGGGACCCAAGAGACCCAGTACTTC CAWRYGSGTQETQYF
TRBJ2-1 . . TRBV19 14 TGTGCCACCAAAGGCCGAGGATCCTACAATGAGCAGTTCTTC CATKGRGSYNEQFF
TRBJ1-6 few TRBD1 TRBV6-5 15 TGTGCCAGCGGAATGGACAGGGTAGAGAATTCACCCCTCCACTTT CASGMDRVENSPLHF
TRBJ1-5 . TRBD1 TRBV6-5 14 TGTGCCAGCCAAATACAGGGGAGCAATCAGCCCCAGCATTTT CASQIQGSNQPQHF
TRBJ1-2 . TRBD1 TRBV19 13 TGTGCCAGTAGCTATCACAGGGGTATTGGCTACACCTTC CASSYHRGIGYTF